This section outlines one T cell receptor (beta chain) sequence together with its context. This CDR3 has 13 residues. V lost 1 base, J lost 4 bases, and 0 bases stayed unmatched. Germline lookup yields CDR1 SGHDT and CDR2 YYEEEE. The data belong to a study of siplizumab effects on memory and regulatory T cells. Measured with immunoSEQ multiplex PCR; TCRdb has only the in-frame clones, and not every one. Here the sample spans around 110,000 clones, roughly 94% being singletons. This chain links TRBV5-6 with TRBJ2-3; 7 bases match TRBD2. The clonotype originates from a human donor in good health. The specimen was non-Treg CD4+ T cells sorted from blood. The CDR3 loop is CASSLRGADTQYF. CDR3 bases: TGTGCCAGCAGCTTGCGGGGGGCAGATACGCAGTATTTT.